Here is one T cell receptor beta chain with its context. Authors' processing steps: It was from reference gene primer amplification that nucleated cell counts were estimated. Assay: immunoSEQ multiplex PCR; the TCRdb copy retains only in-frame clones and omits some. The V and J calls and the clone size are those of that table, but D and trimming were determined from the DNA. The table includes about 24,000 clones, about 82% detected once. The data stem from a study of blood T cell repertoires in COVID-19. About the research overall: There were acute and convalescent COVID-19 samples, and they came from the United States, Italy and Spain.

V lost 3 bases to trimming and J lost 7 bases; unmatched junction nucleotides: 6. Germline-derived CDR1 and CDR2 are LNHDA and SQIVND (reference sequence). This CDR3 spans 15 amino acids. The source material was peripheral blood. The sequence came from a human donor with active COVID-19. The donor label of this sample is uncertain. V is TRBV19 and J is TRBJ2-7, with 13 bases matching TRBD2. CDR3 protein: CASSIGLAGVGEQYF. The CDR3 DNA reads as TGTGCCAGTAGTATTGGACTAGCGGGAGTAGGAGAGCAGTACTTC.